A single TCR beta chain is shown here with its context. Other DNA sequences within the sample encode an identical CDR3. The sample comes from a study of OX40 agonist ivuxolimab in advanced cancers. Patients with autoimmune history or systemic immunosuppression were excluded. CDR3 length equals 16 residues. Trimming cost V 3 bases and J 6 bases, with 17 bases left between them. CDR1 is LNHDA and CDR2 is SQIVND in the germline V gene (reference sequence). Sequenced by immunoSEQ multiplex PCR; TCRdb stores in-frame clones only, minus some. The sample has 55,000 to 65,000 clones; approximately 81% are singletons.

This TCR was sampled from an adult with an advanced solid tumor such as melanoma, head and neck, liver or kidney cancer. The specimen was CD4+ or CD8+ T cells sorted from blood, collected in a trial of the OX40 agonist ivuxolimab. J is TRBJ2-2 and V is TRBV19; a possible D gene is TRBD1 (5 bases). CDR3 amino acids: CASSITGVVISGELFF. The CDR3 bases are TGTGCCAGTAGTATCACAGGTGTGGTCATCTCCGGGGAGCTGTTTTTT.